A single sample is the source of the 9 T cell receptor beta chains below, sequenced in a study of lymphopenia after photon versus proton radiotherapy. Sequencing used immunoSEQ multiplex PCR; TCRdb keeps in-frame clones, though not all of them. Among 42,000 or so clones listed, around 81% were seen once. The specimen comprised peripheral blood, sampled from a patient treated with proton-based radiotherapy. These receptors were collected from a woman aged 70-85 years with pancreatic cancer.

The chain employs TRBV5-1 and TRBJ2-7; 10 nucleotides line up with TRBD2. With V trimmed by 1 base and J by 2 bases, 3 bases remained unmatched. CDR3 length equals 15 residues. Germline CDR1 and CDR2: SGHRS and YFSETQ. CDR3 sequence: CASSLTSGETYEQYF. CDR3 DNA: TGCGCCAGCAGCTTGACTAGCGGGGAAACCTACGAGCAGTACTTC.

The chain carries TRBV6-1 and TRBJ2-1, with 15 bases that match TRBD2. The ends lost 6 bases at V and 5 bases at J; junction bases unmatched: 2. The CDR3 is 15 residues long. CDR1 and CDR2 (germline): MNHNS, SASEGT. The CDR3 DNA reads TGTGCCAGCAGCGGACTAGCGGGAGGGGACAATGAGCAGTTCTTC. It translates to CASSGLAGGDNEQFF.

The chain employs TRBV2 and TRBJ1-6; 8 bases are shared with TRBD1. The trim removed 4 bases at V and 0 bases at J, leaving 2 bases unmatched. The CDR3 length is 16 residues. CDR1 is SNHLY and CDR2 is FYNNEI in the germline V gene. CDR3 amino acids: CASSAGQGSYNSPLHF. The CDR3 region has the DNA TGTGCCAGCAGTGCTGGACAGGGCTCCTATAATTCACCCCTCCACTTT.

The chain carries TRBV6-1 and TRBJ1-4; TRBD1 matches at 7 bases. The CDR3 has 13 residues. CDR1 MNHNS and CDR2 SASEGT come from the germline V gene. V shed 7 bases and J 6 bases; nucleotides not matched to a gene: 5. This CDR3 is CASTGTEYEKLFF. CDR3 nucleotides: TGTGCCAGCACAGGGACAGAGTATGAAAAACTGTTTTTT.

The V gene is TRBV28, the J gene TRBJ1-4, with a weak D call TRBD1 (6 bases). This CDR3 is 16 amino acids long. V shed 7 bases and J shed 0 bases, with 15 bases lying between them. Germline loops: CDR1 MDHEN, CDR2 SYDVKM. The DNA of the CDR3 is TGTGCCAGCAAAATCCGGACAGCAGCAACTAATGAAAAACTGTTTTTT. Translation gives CASKIRTAATNEKLFF.

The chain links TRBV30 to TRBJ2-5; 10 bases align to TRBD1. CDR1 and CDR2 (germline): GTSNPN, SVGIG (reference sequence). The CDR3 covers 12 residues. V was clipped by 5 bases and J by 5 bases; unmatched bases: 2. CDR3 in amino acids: CAWDRGQETQYF. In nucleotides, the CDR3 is TGTGCCTGGGACAGGGGGCAGGAGACCCAGTACTTC.

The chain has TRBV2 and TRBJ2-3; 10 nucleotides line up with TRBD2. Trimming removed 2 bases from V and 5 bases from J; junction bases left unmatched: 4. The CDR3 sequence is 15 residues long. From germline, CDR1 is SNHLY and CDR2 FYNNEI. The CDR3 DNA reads TGTGCCAGCAGTGAACGAAGCGGGAGGGAAGATACGCAGTATTTT. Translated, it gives CASSERSGREDTQYF.

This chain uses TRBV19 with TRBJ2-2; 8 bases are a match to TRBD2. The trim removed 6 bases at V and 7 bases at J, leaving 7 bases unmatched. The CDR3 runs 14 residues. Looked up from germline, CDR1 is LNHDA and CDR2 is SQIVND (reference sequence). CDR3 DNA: TGTGCCAGTAGCCCCTCGGGAGGGGTCGGGGAGCTGTTTTTT. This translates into CASSPSGGVGELFF.

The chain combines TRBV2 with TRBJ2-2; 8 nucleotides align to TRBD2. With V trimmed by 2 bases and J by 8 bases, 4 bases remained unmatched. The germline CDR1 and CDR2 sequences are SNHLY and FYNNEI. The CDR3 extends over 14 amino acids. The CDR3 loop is CASSEQAGEGELFF. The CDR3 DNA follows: TGTGCCAGCAGTGAACAAGCGGGAGAGGGGGAGCTGTTTTTT.